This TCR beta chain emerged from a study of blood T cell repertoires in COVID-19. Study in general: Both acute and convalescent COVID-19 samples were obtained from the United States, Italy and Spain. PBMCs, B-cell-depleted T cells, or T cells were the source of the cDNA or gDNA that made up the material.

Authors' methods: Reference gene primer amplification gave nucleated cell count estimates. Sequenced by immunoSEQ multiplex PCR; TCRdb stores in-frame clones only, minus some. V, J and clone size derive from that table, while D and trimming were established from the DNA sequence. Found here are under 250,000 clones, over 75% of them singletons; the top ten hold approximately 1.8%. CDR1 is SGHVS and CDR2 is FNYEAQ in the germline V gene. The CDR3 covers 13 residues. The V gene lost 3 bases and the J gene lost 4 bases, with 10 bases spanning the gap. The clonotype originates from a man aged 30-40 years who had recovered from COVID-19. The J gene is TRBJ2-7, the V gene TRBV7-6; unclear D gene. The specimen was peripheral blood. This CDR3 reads CASSFSIGYEQYF. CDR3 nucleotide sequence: TGTGCCAGCAGCTTCAGTATCGGGTACGAGCAGTACTTC.